This passage covers 25 T cell receptor beta chains from one sample sequenced in a study of CD8 T cells in Susac syndrome. Roughly 0.45 to 1 ug RNA was reverse transcribed with random hexamers. Via MiXCR, TCRdb re-called the immunoSEQ multiplex PCR reads, giving one row per CDR3 protein. The sample shows about 200,000 distinct CDR3 sequences, around 90% of them seen only once. Sequencing input: CD4+ T cells from PBMCs. The origin of the receptors is a human donor with Susac syndrome.

V usage is TRBV11-2 and J usage is TRBJ2-6; 12 nucleotides line up with TRBD1. Germline loops: CDR1 SGHAT, CDR2 FQNNGV. The ends lost 4 bases at V and 2 bases at J; junction bases unmatched: 6. The CDR3 is made up of 18 amino acids. This CDR3 reads CASSSPGTGGTGANVLTF. Here the CDR3 DNA reads TGTGCCAGCAGCTCACCCGGGACAGGGGGCACTGGGGCCAACGTCCTGACTTTC.

The J gene is TRBJ1-5, the V gene TRBV20-1; 8 nucleotides align to TRBD1. With V trimmed by 6 bases and J by 4 bases, 8 bases remained unmatched. Germline V CDR1 and CDR2: DFQATT, SNEGSKA (reference sequence). The CDR3 contains 14 residues. The CDR3 here is CSAVLDRENQPQHF. The DNA for the CDR3 is TGCAGTGCCGTACTGGACAGGGAGAATCAGCCCCAGCATTTT.

The chain is built from TRBV12-3 or TRBV12-4 and TRBJ1-6; TRBD1 matches 7 bases. This CDR3 contains 13 residues. V dropped 6 bases and J dropped 9; count of bases not matched to a gene: 5. CDR3 protein: CASSRDSVSPLHF. The CDR3 region has the DNA TGTGCCAGCAGCCGGGACAGTGTTTCACCCCTCCACTTT.

The V gene is TRBV20-1, the J gene TRBJ2-7, with 8 bases identical to TRBD1. CDR3 length equals 15 residues. Germline loops: CDR1 DFQATT, CDR2 SNEGSKA (reference sequence). The junction had 5 bases not matched to a gene; V was cut back by 0 bases and J by 1 base. CDR3: CSARDGTGTSYEQYF. DNA of the CDR3: TGCAGTGCTAGAGATGGGACAGGCACTTCCTACGAGCAGTACTTC.

The chain couples TRBV6-5 to TRBJ1-4, with unresolved D. Germline-derived CDR1 and CDR2 are MNHEY and SVGAGI. V lost 6 bases, J lost 8 bases, and 16 bases lay in between. The CDR3 extends over 14 amino acids. CDR3 DNA sequence: TGTGCCAGCAGCAATACACCCGCGGGGGAAAAACTGTTTTTT. Translated: CASSNTPAGEKLFF.

The chain recombines TRBV27 with TRBJ2-5; D gene uncertain. With 5 bases removed from V and 7 bases from J, the gap between germline ends came to 8 bases. Germline CDR1 and CDR2: MNHEY and SMNVEV (reference sequence). This CDR3 is 11 amino acids long. The CDR3 is CASSPPWTQYF. The CDR3 region has the DNA TGTGCCAGCAGTCCCCCTTGGACCCAGTACTTC.

The chain uses TRBV19 and TRBJ1-5; weak D call: TRBD1 (5 bases). CDR3 length equals 14 residues. Germline V lookup: CDR1 LNHDA, CDR2 SQIVND (reference sequence). The V end was cut by 5 bases, the J end by 1 base, with 9 bases between. This CDR3 is CASSYPGSNQPQHF. The CDR3 coding sequence is TGTGCCAGTAGTTACCCAGGGAGCAATCAGCCCCAGCATTTT.

The chain joins TRBV20-1 to TRBJ1-2, with D uncertain. The CDR3 spans 12 residues. Germline values: CDR1 DFQATT, CDR2 SNEGSKA (reference sequence). V lost 6 bases, J lost 4 bases, and 12 bases lay in between. CDR3 loop: CSAIVDLYGYTF. DNA for the CDR3: TGCAGTGCGATAGTAGACCTCTATGGCTACACCTTC.

The CDR3 loop is CASTISGANVLTF. CDR3 nucleotides: TGTGCCAGCACCATCTCTGGGGCCAACGTCCTGACTTTC. V and J are TRBV6-1 and TRBJ2-6; D is ambiguous. The germline V gene has CDR1 MNHNS and CDR2 SASEGT. CDR3 length: 13 amino acids. With 7 bases removed from V and 0 bases from J, the gap between germline ends came to 4 bases.

This clonotype has a single count. This rearrangement joins TRBV20-1 to TRBJ1-4; the match to TRBD1 covers 7 bases. Per the germline V gene, CDR1 is DFQATT and CDR2 is SNEGSKA (reference sequence). J gave up 7 bases and V 2 bases, and 4 bases lay outside the gene matches. The CDR3 sequence is 13 residues long. The CDR3, as DNA: TGCAGTGCTAGACAGGGGGGTTCTGAAAAACTGTTTTTT. Translating gives CSARQGGSEKLFF.

This chain links TRBV4-2 with TRBJ1-4, with a weak D call TRBD1 (5 bases). This CDR3 is 16 amino acids long. Trimming removed 6 bases from V and 4 bases from J, with 18 bases in between. CDR1 and CDR2 (germline): LGHNA, YNFKEQ. CDR3 DNA sequence: TGTGCCAGCAGACAGGATCGGACGGTGTTTAATGAAAAACTGTTTTTT. Its protein is CASRQDRTVFNEKLFF.

For the CDR3, the DNA is TGCGCCAGCAGCTTGCCTGGCGGGGCGGAGACCCAGTACTTC. This sequence encodes CASSLPGGAETQYF. The rearrangement uses TRBV5-1 and TRBJ2-5, with D possibly TRBD2 on 6 matching bases. The V end lost 1 base, the J end lost 5 bases, and 12 bases lay between the germline ends. Germline CDR1 reads SGHRS; CDR2 reads YFSETQ. The CDR3 contains 14 residues.

The chain has TRBV12-3 or TRBV12-4 and TRBJ2-1, with 8 bases aligning to TRBD2. Losses at the gene ends were 0 bases for V and 9 bases for J; bases not matched to a gene: 7. CDR3 length: 15 residues. DNA for the CDR3: TGTGCCAGCAGTTTAGCAAGAAGACTAGCGTCTGAGCAGTTCTTC. Its protein is CASSLARRLASEQFF.

The genes are TRBV19 and TRBJ2-5, with 10 bases identical to TRBD2. Looked up from germline, CDR1 is LNHDA and CDR2 is SQIVND (reference sequence). The length of the CDR3 is 15 residues. V lost 4 bases to trimming and J lost 2 bases; unmatched junction nucleotides: 4. The CDR3 DNA reads TGTGCCAGTAGTAGATGGACTAGCGGACAAGAGACCCAGTACTTC. Encoded protein: CASSRWTSGQETQYF.

In nucleotides, the CDR3 is TGTGCCAGCAGCTTTAGTAGCGGTGTGTATCAGCCCCAGCATTTT. As protein: CASSFSSGVYQPQHF. This chain connects TRBV7-9 to TRBJ1-5, with no clear D. Per germline, CDR1 SEHNR and CDR2 FQNEAQ (reference sequence). Trimming took 3 bases from V and 5 from J, leaving 14 bases between them. The CDR3 runs to 15 residues.

The chain recombines TRBV28 with TRBJ1-1; 7 nucleotides agree with TRBD1. The ends lost 6 bases at V and 6 bases at J; junction bases unmatched: 4. Germline V gives CDR1 MDHEN, CDR2 SYDVKM. The CDR3 length is 12 residues. The CDR3 DNA is TGTGCCAGCAGAAGCAGGGGGGCTGAAGCTTTCTTT. Residues: CASRSRGAEAFF.

The chain uses TRBV10-3 and TRBJ1-5, with D hard to call. Trimming left V 0 bases short and J 5 bases short, with 11 bases between. This CDR3 contains 15 residues. Germline assignment: CDR1 ENHRY and CDR2 SYGVKD. The CDR3 region is CAISESPVGDQPQHF. CDR3 in DNA: TGTGCCATCAGTGAGTCGCCGGTTGGTGATCAGCCCCAGCATTTT.

Here the CDR3 DNA reads TGTGCCTGTCAAGAAGGGAGACAAGCTTTCTTT. The encoded protein is CACQEGRQAFF. This chain connects TRBV30 to TRBJ1-1; D unresolved. This CDR3 has 11 residues. Germline V gene sequence: CDR1 GTSNPN, CDR2 SVGIG (reference sequence). V gave up 6 bases and J gave up 9 bases, with 14 bases separating them.

The rearrangement joins TRBV5-4 to TRBJ1-2; D unresolved. The CDR3 covers 15 residues. Germline V CDR1 and CDR2: SGHNT, YYREEE (reference sequence). Trimming took off 0 bases at V and 4 bases at J, with 13 bases between the two ends. The CDR3 nucleotides are TGTGCCAGCAGCTTGGATTTGCGGGCTAGCTATGGCTACACCTTC. This translates into CASSLDLRASYGYTF.

The chain recombines TRBV4-1 with TRBJ2-1; 8 bases are a match to TRBD1. The CDR3 extends over 17 amino acids. The germline CDR1 and CDR2 sequences are MGHRA and YSYEKL. The trim removed 1 base at V and 3 bases at J, leaving 8 bases unmatched. This chain's CDR3 is CASSQVPGQGFYNEQFF. CDR3 coding DNA: TGCGCCAGCAGCCAAGTACCAGGACAGGGATTCTACAATGAGCAGTTCTTC.

The chain links TRBV12-3 or TRBV12-4 to TRBJ1-1; 8 bases are a match to TRBD1. The V and J ends lost 4 bases and 0 bases, in that order; junction bases with no gene match: 4. The length of the CDR3 is 15 residues. DNA for the CDR3: TGTGCCAGCAGTTCCAGGGGGCTCGTGAACACTGAAGCTTTCTTT. It is translated as CASSSRGLVNTEAFF.

The chain employs TRBV5-6 and TRBJ2-7; the D is unclear. CDR3 length: 12 residues. Germline CDR1 and CDR2: SGHDT and YYEEEE. V gave up 2 bases and J gave up 3 bases, with 6 bases separating them. This chain's CDR3 is CASSLARYEQYF. The CDR3 DNA reads as TGTGCCAGCAGCTTAGCACGCTACGAGCAGTACTTC.

This sequence joins TRBV7-9 and TRBJ1-1; possibly TRBD1 for D (5 bases). Germline CDR1 SEHNR, CDR2 FQNEAQ (reference sequence). The ends were cut back, 3 bases at V and 5 bases at J, with 16 bases in the middle. CDR3 length equals 15 residues. CDR3 in DNA: TGTGCCAGCAGCTTGGGCAGGGTGGGGGGAACTGAAGCTTTCTTT. This translates into CASSLGRVGGTEAFF.

V and J are TRBV7-6 and TRBJ2-5; D could derive from TRBD1 or TRBD2 (6 bases each). The CDR3 has 16 amino acids. The germline V gene has CDR1 SGHVS and CDR2 FNYEAQ. The V and J ends lost 1 base and 2 bases respectively, with 14 bases between them. The CDR3 protein is CASSLVAGTTQETQYF. The DNA of the CDR3 is TGTGCCAGCAGCTTAGTGGCGGGGACAACTCAAGAGACCCAGTACTTC.

This sequence joins TRBV29-1 and TRBJ2-2; 14 bases fit TRBD2. Trimming took 6 bases from V and 1 from J; bases not matched to a gene: 1. Germline V gives CDR1 SQVTM, CDR2 ANQGSEA. There are 15 residues in the CDR3. The CDR3 here is CSVGTSGGNTGELFF. The CDR3 DNA is TGCAGCGTGGGGACTAGCGGGGGGAACACCGGGGAGCTGTTTTTT.